This TCR beta chain was sequenced in a study of blood T cell repertoires in COVID-19. The J segment lost 7 bases and the V segment lost 7 bases, leaving 10 bases of the junction unmatched. The CDR3 loop spans 15 amino acids. Germline CDR1 and CDR2: MDHEN and SYDVKM. Authors' data handling: Amplification with reference gene primers provided the estimates of nucleated cell counts. TCRdb's table, derived via immunoSEQ multiplex PCR, lists solely in-frame clones and lacks some. Clone size and V and J calls were adopted from that table, with D and trimming inferred from the DNA. The data hold 70,000 to 95,000 clones, with approximately 91% observed a single time. This clone was recorded once.

This sequence joins TRBV28 and TRBJ2-1; 10 bases are shared with TRBD2. The source is a man over 45 with COVID-19, enrolled during active disease. Sequencing was carried out using peripheral blood. CDR3 region: CASTKAGGFGNEQFF. The CDR3 coding sequence is TGTGCCAGCACCAAAGCGGGAGGGTTTGGGAATGAGCAGTTCTTC.